Each of the 7 T cell receptor beta chains below was sequenced from the same sample in a study of T cell repertoires in cytomegalovirus infection. No antigen has been assigned to these receptors. TCRdb passed the reads through MiXCR, listing each CDR3 protein once. Found here are approximately 120,000 distinct CDR3 sequences, approximately 28% of them singletons; the top ten hold about three quarters. This material consisted of CD8+ T cells from cultured PBMCs, taken from culture after CMV antigen stimulation. The receptors were sampled from a human donor in good health (CMV status not recorded). Some clones in this sample may be carry-over from other donors' samples.

This clonotype was counted at least ten times. The chain carries TRBV12-3 or TRBV12-4 and TRBJ1-1, with no clear D. This CDR3 spans 14 amino acids. V lost 3 bases and J lost 0, with 8 bases in between. In DNA form, the CDR3 reads TGTGCCAGCAGTTTGGGCGGATTGAACACTGAAGCTTTCTTT. Its protein product is CASSLGGLNTEAFF.

This clonotype was observed a few times. The chain links TRBV6-1 to TRBJ2-2, with 9 nucleotides matching TRBD1. The germline V gene encodes CDR1 MNHNS and CDR2 SASEGT. The trim removed 6 bases at V and 4 bases at J, leaving 6 bases unmatched. The length of the CDR3 is 15 residues. CDR3 region: CASSPDRGGTGELFF. The CDR3 region has the DNA TGTGCCAGCAGCCCGGACAGGGGTGGCACCGGGGAGCTGTTTTTT.

V usage is TRBV7-9 and J usage is TRBJ2-1; D remains ambiguous. The germline V and J ends were trimmed by 1 base and 5 bases, with 9 bases remaining between them. The CDR3 runs 14 residues. Germline V lookup: CDR1 SEHNR, CDR2 FQNEAQ (reference sequence). The CDR3 is CASSLGRTHNEQFF. The CDR3 nucleotides read TGTGCCAGCAGCTTAGGTAGAACCCACAATGAGCAGTTCTTC.

The chain is built from TRBV12-5 and TRBJ1-1; the D gene is possibly TRBD1 (6 bases). The CDR3 consists of 14 residues. The germline V gene encodes CDR1 LGHNT and CDR2 FRNRAP. V lost 0 bases and J lost 1, with 6 bases in between. CDR3 nucleotide sequence: TGTGCTAGTGGTTTGGTGACAGGGAACACTGAAGCTTTCTTT. It is translated as CASGLVTGNTEAFF.

In this sample, this clonotype turned up many times. The chain joins TRBV7-9 to TRBJ1-4, with 7 bases matching TRBD1. Looked up from germline, CDR1 is SEHNR and CDR2 is FQNEAQ (reference sequence). V was clipped by 5 bases and J by 4 bases; unmatched bases: 4. The CDR3 has 14 residues. CDR3 bases: TGTGCCAGCAGCAACAGGGGCGTTAATGAAAAACTGTTTTTT. Translated, it gives CASSNRGVNEKLFF.

V and J are TRBV2 and TRBJ2-5; D is unresolved. The V gene lost 10 bases and the J gene lost 3 bases, with 9 bases spanning the gap. This CDR3 comprises 11 residues. Germline CDR1 is SNHLY and CDR2 is FYNNEI. The CDR3 nucleotides are TGTGCCACCTCAAGGGAAGAGACCCAGTACTTC. It specifies CATSREETQYF.

This clonotype was counted a few times. The genes are TRBV7-8 and TRBJ2-2; D perhaps matches TRBD1 (6 bases). Trimming left V 2 bases short and J 6 bases short, with 7 bases between. The V gene's germline CDR1 is SGHVS and CDR2 FQNEAQ. The CDR3 has 13 residues. This CDR3 is CASSLTGPGELFF. The CDR3 DNA follows: TGTGCCAGCAGCTTAACAGGGCCCGGGGAGCTGTTTTTT.